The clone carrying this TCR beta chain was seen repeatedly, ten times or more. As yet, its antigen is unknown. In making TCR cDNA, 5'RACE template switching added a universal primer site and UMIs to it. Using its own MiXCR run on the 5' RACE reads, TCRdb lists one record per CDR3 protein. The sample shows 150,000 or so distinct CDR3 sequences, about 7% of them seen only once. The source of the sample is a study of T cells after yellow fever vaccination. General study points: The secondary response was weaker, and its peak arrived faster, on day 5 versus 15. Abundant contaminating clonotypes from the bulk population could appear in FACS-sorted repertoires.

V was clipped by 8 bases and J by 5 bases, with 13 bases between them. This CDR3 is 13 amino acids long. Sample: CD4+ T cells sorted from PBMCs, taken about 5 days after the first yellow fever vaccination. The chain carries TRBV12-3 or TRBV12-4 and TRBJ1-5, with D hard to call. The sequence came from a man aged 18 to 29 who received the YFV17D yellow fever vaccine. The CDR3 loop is CASRRRADQPQHF. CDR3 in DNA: TGTGCCAGCCGCCGGAGGGCGGATCAGCCCCAGCATTTT.